One and the same sample provided the 23 T cell receptor beta chains below, sequenced in a study of liver allograft versus peripheral blood T cells. Study background: In transplanted livers, T cell receptor repertoires were compared with those found in the recipients' peripheral blood.

TCRdb independently ran MiXCR on the reads; one entry per CDR3 protein. The data hold about 14,000 distinct CDR3 sequences, with 20% to 25% observed a single time. The receptors stem from a human patient who had a liver transplant. Some T cells here may be from the graft donor.

About this clonotype: This may be a read error: a much more frequent sequence differs by one nucleotide. CDR3 residues: CASSYASGDVYGYTF. As DNA, the CDR3 is TGTGCCAGCAGTTACGCATCAGGGGACGTCTATGGCTACACCTTC. The J gene is TRBJ1-2, the V gene TRBV10-3, with D tentatively TRBD1 (6 bases). Germline V gene data show CDR1 as ENHRY and CDR2 as SYGVKD. CDR3 length: 15 residues.

This clonotype rates as medium-sized. This chain joins TRBV6-1 and TRBJ1-5; D remains unclear. The CDR3 is 13 amino acids. Trimming took 6 bases from V and 7 from J, leaving 13 bases between them. Germline-derived CDR1 and CDR2 are MNHNS and SASEGT. CDR3 in DNA: TGTGCCAGCAGCCCCGTTTCGGAACAGCCCCAGCATTTT. Encoded protein: CASSPVSEQPQHF.

By share, this clonotype counts as medium-sized. The chain is built from TRBV24-1 and TRBJ1-1, with D perhaps TRBD1 (6 bases). Germline lookup yields CDR1 KGHDR and CDR2 SFDVKD. The V gene lost 11 bases and the J gene lost 7 bases, with 19 bases spanning the gap. This CDR3 is built from 13 residues. CDR3 residues: CASASSQGDEAFF. CDR3 nucleotide sequence: TGTGCCAGCGCCTCGTCACAGGGAGATGAAGCTTTCTTT.

This clonotype is judged medium-sized. The chain couples TRBV6-1 to TRBJ1-1, with unresolved D. CDR1 is MNHNS and CDR2 is SASEGT in the germline V gene. V was pared by 5 bases and J by 6 bases, with 13 bases between. This CDR3 has 13 residues. The CDR3 region has the DNA TGTGCCAGCAGTCTCACGACCGCGGCTGAAGCTTTCTTT. Residues: CASSLTTAAEAFF.

This clonotype was picked up a small number of times. The chain has TRBV6-5 and TRBJ2-7, with D uncertain. Germline CDR1 reads MNHEY; CDR2 reads SVGAGI. This CDR3 has 14 amino acids. Trimming took off 3 bases at V and 1 base at J, with 10 bases between the two ends. CDR3 DNA sequence: TGTGCCAGCAGTTATCACGGACGGTCCTACGAGCAGTACTTC. Its protein product is CASSYHGRSYEQYF.

This clonotype was observed a handful of times. This chain links TRBV6-5 with TRBJ1-2; TRBD1 matches at 9 bases. The CDR3 sequence is 13 residues long. Germline CDR1 and CDR2: MNHEY and SVGAGI. Trimming took 2 bases from V and 13 from J; bases not matched to a gene: 8. Here the CDR3 reads CASSYGGTGSPTF. DNA of the CDR3: TGTGCCAGCAGTTACGGAGGGACAGGGTCCCCCACCTTC.

In its sample, this clonotype is medium-sized. V gene TRBV18 combines with J gene TRBJ2-7, with D uncertain. V was cut by 6 bases and J by 3 bases, with 6 bases left in between. In germline, CDR1 is KGHSH, CDR2 LQKENI. The CDR3 spans 11 residues. In DNA, the CDR3 is TGTGCCAGCTCTCCGGACTACGAGCAGTACTTC. Translation: CASSPDYEQYF.

The V and J genes are TRBV7-9 and TRBJ1-2; 7 positions match TRBD1. The J segment lost 6 bases and the V segment lost 5 bases, leaving 6 bases of the junction unmatched. Germline lookup yields CDR1 SEHNR and CDR2 FQNEAQ (reference sequence). CDR3 size: 13 residues. CDR3 coding DNA: TGTGCCAGCAGCGCGGGACAGTTAGATGGCTACACCTTC. It translates to CASSAGQLDGYTF.

This chain joins TRBV7-2 and TRBJ1-1; 9 bases align to TRBD1. The germline V gene has CDR1 SGHTA and CDR2 FQGNSA. V trimming: 5 bases; J trimming: 2 bases; junction bases outside the gene matches: 15. This CDR3 is built from 18 residues. This CDR3 is CASSLRAGTGKLNTEAFF. The CDR3 bases are TGTGCCAGCAGCCTCCGAGCCGGGACAGGGAAACTAAACACTGAAGCTTTCTTT.

The V call is TRBV7-9, the J call TRBJ1-1; perhaps TRBD1 as D (5 bases). Germline assignment: CDR1 SEHNR and CDR2 FQNEAQ (reference sequence). With 1 base removed from V and 3 bases from J, the gap between germline ends came to 6 bases. The CDR3 runs 13 residues. The CDR3 reads CASSLGTHTEAFF. The CDR3 DNA reads as TGTGCCAGCAGCTTAGGGACACACACTGAAGCTTTCTTT.

The chain carries TRBV30 and TRBJ1-6; weak D call: TRBD1 (5 bases). V shed 4 bases and J shed 7 bases, with 17 bases lying between them. Germline-derived CDR1 and CDR2 are GTSNPN and SVGIG (reference sequence). The length of the CDR3 is 15 residues. CDR3 in amino acids: CAWTVGGSWNSPLHF. As DNA, the CDR3 is TGTGCCTGGACCGTCGGGGGTTCGTGGAATTCACCCCTCCACTTT.

The sample holds one count of this clonotype. The rearrangement links TRBV6-6 to TRBJ1-4; a possible D gene is TRBD1 (6 bases). This CDR3 region has 15 residues. V was trimmed by 7 bases and J by 8 bases, leaving 20 bases between them. The germline V gene has CDR1 MNHNY and CDR2 SVGAGI (reference sequence). CDR3 DNA sequence: TGTGCCAGCACTCCTCCTGGGGGGCAGGAAGAAAAACTGTTTTTT. Translated: CASTPPGGQEEKLFF.

This clonotype appeared many times. The gene calls are TRBV5-6 and TRBJ1-5; D gene ambiguous. Trimming left V 4 bases short and J 2 bases short, with 16 bases between. This CDR3 region has 16 residues. The germline V gene encodes CDR1 SGHDT and CDR2 YYEEEE. The chain's CDR3 is CASSGGDFEGNQPQHF. CDR3 nucleotide sequence: TGTGCCAGCAGCGGTGGGGATTTCGAGGGCAATCAGCCCCAGCATTTT. Supplemented by reference TRBV5-6 and TRBJ1-5, the full variable domain reads DAGVTQSPTHLIKTRGQQVTLRCSPKSGHDTVSWYQQALGQGPQFIFQYYEEEERQRGNFPDRFSGHQFPNYSSELNVNALLLGDSALYLCASSGGDFEGNQPQHFGDGTRLSIL.

This chain links TRBV7-9 with TRBJ1-3; a possible D gene is TRBD1 (6 bases). Germline values: CDR1 SEHNR, CDR2 FQNEAQ (reference sequence). The V end was cut by 5 bases, the J end by 0 bases, with 14 bases between. The CDR3 contains 16 residues. The CDR3 is CASSARGSSSGNTIYF. The CDR3 coding sequence is TGTGCCAGCAGCGCCAGGGGAAGTTCCTCTGGAAACACCATATATTTT. Full variable domain (outside the CDR3, taken from reference TRBV7-9 and TRBJ1-3): DTGVSQNPRHKITKRGQNVTFRCDPISEHNRLYWYRQTLGQGPEFLTYFQNEAQLEKSRLLSDRFSAERPKGSFSTLEIQRTEQGDSAMYLCASSARGSSSGNTIYFGEGSWLTVV.

This clonotype was seen many times. V and J are TRBV6-5 and TRBJ2-7; 10 nucleotides line up with TRBD2. The J segment lost 1 base and the V segment lost 6 bases, leaving 6 bases of the junction unmatched. This CDR3 region has 15 residues. Germline V gene sequence: CDR1 MNHEY, CDR2 SVGAGI. CDR3 in DNA: TGTGCCAGCAGGGGACGGACTAGCGGATCCTACGAGCAGTACTTC. Translating gives CASRGRTSGSYEQYF.

This clonotype has a handful of counts. The chain joins TRBV19 to TRBJ2-3; 8 bases map to TRBD2. This CDR3 has 16 amino acids. Germline lookup yields CDR1 LNHDA and CDR2 SQIVND (reference sequence). J gave up 4 bases and V 5 bases, and 11 bases lay outside the gene matches. CDR3 in DNA: TGTGCCAGTAGTCCTCCCCGGGGGGGGCGCGCAGATACGCAGTATTTT. This codes for CASSPPRGGRADTQYF.

There are many counts of this clonotype. The rearrangement uses TRBV10-3 and TRBJ1-2, with D possibly TRBD1 on 6 matching bases. This CDR3 contains 14 residues. Germline CDR1 ENHRY, CDR2 SYGVKD. V was cut by 0 bases and J by 4 bases, with 9 bases left in between. The CDR3 region has the DNA TGTGCCATCAGTGAGTCAGGGGGGACCTATGGCTACACCTTC. Translated, it gives CAISESGGTYGYTF.

This rearrangement joins TRBV20-1 to TRBJ1-2; D uncertain. The CDR3 extends over 12 amino acids. Germline CDR1 DFQATT, CDR2 SNEGSKA (reference sequence). The V end was cut by 3 bases, the J end by 3 bases, with 8 bases between. The CDR3: CSASNGDYGYTF. CDR3 in DNA: TGCAGTGCTAGCAACGGGGACTATGGCTACACCTTC.

The chain employs TRBV15 and TRBJ1-1, with D uncertain. The CDR3 spans 15 residues. The V end was cut by 1 base, the J end by 5 bases, with 14 bases between. Germline CDR1 reads LNHNV; CDR2 reads YYDKDF (reference sequence). The CDR3 sequence is CATSRGWEAWTEAFF. CDR3 DNA sequence: TGTGCCACCAGCAGAGGTTGGGAGGCCTGGACTGAAGCTTTCTTT.

This clonotype showed up many times. This chain connects TRBV5-6 to TRBJ1-1, with 7 bases aligning to TRBD1. Looked up from germline, CDR1 is SGHDT and CDR2 is YYEEEE. The CDR3 is 15 residues long. V lost 1 base and J lost 4; bases outside the gene matches: 7. The CDR3 is CASSLRLTGSTEAFF. In DNA, the CDR3 is TGTGCCAGCAGCTTGCGGCTGACAGGGAGCACTGAAGCTTTCTTT.

In this sample, this clonotype turned up many times. The chain uses TRBV7-2 and TRBJ2-3; perhaps TRBD1 as D (5 bases). Trimming took 2 bases from V and 2 from J, leaving 8 bases between them. The CDR3 spans 14 residues. From germline, CDR1 is SGHTA and CDR2 FQGNSA. This chain's CDR3 is CASSLRGPTDTQYF. The CDR3 region has the DNA TGTGCCAGCAGCTTAAGGGGCCCCACAGATACGCAGTATTTT.

The chain combines TRBV19 with TRBJ1-5; TRBD1 matches at 8 bases. The CDR3 has 16 amino acids. The V gene end was trimmed by 9 bases and the J gene end by 6 bases; junction bases not matched to a gene: 16. Germline V lookup: CDR1 LNHDA, CDR2 SQIVND (reference sequence). In DNA, the CDR3 is TGTGCCAGCACCGGGACAGGCCCCCTAAGGGGTCAGCCCCAGCATTTT. It encodes CASTGTGPLRGQPQHF.

In its sample, this clonotype is medium-sized (0.01 to 0.1%). This chain joins TRBV29-1 and TRBJ1-1; 7 bases fit TRBD1. The ends lost 4 bases at V and 5 bases at J; junction bases unmatched: 7. Germline CDR1 reads SQVTM; CDR2 reads ANQGSEA. The CDR3 length is 13 residues. In DNA form, the CDR3 reads TGCAGCGTTGTCAGGCAGGGGGGTACTGAAGCTTTCTTT. Its protein product is CSVVRQGGTEAFF.